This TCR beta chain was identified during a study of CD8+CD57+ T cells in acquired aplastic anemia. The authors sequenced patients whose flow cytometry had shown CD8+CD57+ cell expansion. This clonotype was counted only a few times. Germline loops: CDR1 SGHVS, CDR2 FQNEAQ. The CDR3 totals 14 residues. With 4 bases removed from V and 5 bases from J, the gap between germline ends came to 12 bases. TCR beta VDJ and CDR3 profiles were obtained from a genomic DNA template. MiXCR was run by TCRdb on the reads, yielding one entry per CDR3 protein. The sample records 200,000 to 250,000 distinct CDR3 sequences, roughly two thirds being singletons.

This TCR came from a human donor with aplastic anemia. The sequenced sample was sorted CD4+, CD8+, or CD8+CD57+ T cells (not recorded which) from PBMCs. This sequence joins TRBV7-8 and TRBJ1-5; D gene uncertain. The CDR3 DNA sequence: TGTGCCAGCAGCTCTAACACGGGTGATCAGCCCCAGCATTTT. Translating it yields CASSSNTGDQPQHF.